This entry lists 26 T cell receptor beta chains sequenced from one sample in a study of cytomegalovirus exposure and HLA in healthy donors. The PCR was carried out with 60 Vbeta primers and 13 Jbeta primers. Produced via immunoSEQ multiplex PCR; TCRdb's table is partial and in-frame only. This table holds approximately 140,000 clones, about 73% found once. The specimen was PBMCs. These receptors originate from a middle-aged man in good health and CMV-seropositive.

CDR3: CASSIVLQSAYEQYF. The CDR3 region has the DNA TGTGCCAGTAGTATAGTCTTACAAAGCGCCTACGAGCAGTACTTC. V and J are TRBV19 and TRBJ2-7; D gene ambiguous. The V and J ends lost 1 base and 2 bases respectively, with 12 bases between them. Germline CDR1 is LNHDA and CDR2 is SQIVND (reference sequence). The length of the CDR3 is 15 residues.

The rearrangement links TRBV6-1 to TRBJ2-7; 12 bases agree with TRBD1. Per germline, CDR1 MNHNS and CDR2 SASEGT. V lost 3 bases to trimming and J lost 3 bases; unmatched junction nucleotides: 6. This CDR3 spans 16 amino acids. The CDR3 sequence is CASSEGTGGLFYEQYF. Here the CDR3 DNA reads TGTGCCAGCAGTGAGGGGACAGGGGGCCTTTTCTACGAGCAGTACTTC.

The CDR3 is CASSRTGTQVSGELFF. The CDR3 region has the DNA TGTGCCAGCAGCCGGACTGGAACGCAAGTTTCCGGGGAGCTGTTTTTT. This chain connects TRBV7-3 to TRBJ2-2, with D tentatively TRBD2 (5 bases). From germline, CDR1 is SGHTA and CDR2 FQGTGA. V was clipped by 5 bases and J by 6 bases, with 19 bases between them. The CDR3 is 16 residues long. The whole variable domain, remainder taken from reference TRBV7-3 and TRBJ2-2, is GAGVSQTPSNKVTEKGKYVELRCDPISGHTALYWYRQSLGQGPEFLIYFQGTGAADDSGLPNDRFFAVRPEGSVSTLKIQRTERGDSAVYLCASSRTGTQVSGELFFGEGSRLTVL.

In its sample, this clone was seen once. The chain recombines TRBV18 with TRBJ2-7; D unresolved. Germline V gene sequence: CDR1 KGHSH, CDR2 LQKENI. Deletions cut 0 bases from V and 0 bases from J, with 9 bases between. This CDR3 spans 15 amino acids. In nucleotides, the CDR3 is TGTGCCAGCTCACCACCCAGTCATGCCTCCTACGAGCAGTACTTC. This translates into CASSPPSHASYEQYF.

V is TRBV7-9 and J is TRBJ2-1; TRBD2 aligns across 7 bases. J was trimmed by 6 bases and V by 1 base; bases with no gene match: 9. CDR1 and CDR2 from the germline V gene are SEHNR and FQNEAQ (reference sequence). CDR3 length: 16 residues. In DNA, the CDR3 is TGTGCCAGCAGCTTAGTGGGGGGGAGGAATCTCAATGAGCAGTTCTTC. Amino acids: CASSLVGGRNLNEQFF.

The chain couples TRBV7-3 to TRBJ2-2, with TRBD1 identical over 7 bases. CDR1 is SGHTA and CDR2 is FQGTGA in the germline V gene. This CDR3 is built from 14 residues. The junction had 2 bases not matched to a gene; V was cut back by 4 bases and J by 3 bases. The DNA of the CDR3 is TGTGCCAGCAGCTCCACAGGGGACACCGGGGAGCTGTTTTTT. This encodes CASSSTGDTGELFF.

This clone has only a few counts. The rearrangement uses TRBV4-1 and TRBJ1-1; D remains unclear. Trimming shortened V by 1 base and J by 8 bases, and 11 bases separated the two germline ends. CDR3 length equals 13 residues. The germline V gene encodes CDR1 MGHRA and CDR2 YSYEKL. The CDR3 reads CASSQGQETEAFF. CDR3 bases: TGCGCCAGCAGCCAAGGGCAGGAAACCGAAGCTTTCTTT.

The chain recombines TRBV18 with TRBJ1-2; the D gene is possibly TRBD1 (6 bases). Trimming took 3 bases from V and 5 from J, leaving 10 bases between them. CDR3 length equals 13 residues. From germline, CDR1 is KGHSH and CDR2 LQKENI. CDR3: CASSPLDSYGYTF. CDR3 DNA sequence: TGTGCCAGCTCACCTCTGGACAGTTATGGCTACACCTTC.

A remark on this clone: Without the conserved terminal phenylalanine or tryptophan, this CDR3 likely stems from a read error. The rearrangement joins TRBV19 to TRBJ1-4; the D is unclear. The V and J ends lost 6 bases and 4 bases respectively, with 9 bases between them. The germline V gene encodes CDR1 LNHDA and CDR2 SQIVND (reference sequence). The CDR3 loop spans 13 amino acids. The CDR3, as DNA: TGTGCCAGTAGGACGGGGTATAATGAAAAACTGTTTTCT. Amino acid sequence: CASRTGYNEKLFS.

This clone appeared a single time. One end of the junction does not line up with germline, which may come from a read error. The chain recombines TRBV7-9 with TRBJ2-2, with no clear D. This CDR3 region has 15 residues. Germline values: CDR1 SEHNR, CDR2 FQNEAQ (reference sequence). The CDR3 loop is CSSSLGQSNTGELFF. The DNA for the CDR3 is TGTTCCAGCAGCTTAGGCCAGTCGAACACCGGGGAGCTGTTTTTT. The whole variable domain, remainder taken from reference TRBV7-9 and TRBJ2-2, is DTGVSQNPRHKITKRGQNVTFRCDPISEHNRLYWYRQTLGQGPEFLTYFQNEAQLEKSRLLSDRFSAERPKGSFSTLEIQRTEQGDSAMYLCSSSLGQSNTGELFFGEGSRLTVL.

The chain employs TRBV7-2 and TRBJ1-1; TRBD1 might be the D (6 bases). This CDR3 region has 13 residues. Germline-derived CDR1 and CDR2 are SGHTA and FQGNSA. V was pared by 2 bases and J by 11 bases, with 15 bases between. CDR3 bases: TGTGCCAGCAGCTTATGGGACACGGGTGACGCTTTCTTT. Translation: CASSLWDTGDAFF.

V gene TRBV7-9 combines with J gene TRBJ2-7, with 9 positions matching TRBD1. The germline V gene encodes CDR1 SEHNR and CDR2 FQNEAQ (reference sequence). The CDR3 is 13 residues long. V lost 10 bases to trimming and J lost 6 bases; unmatched junction nucleotides: 10. CDR3 in DNA: TGTGCCATCCAGGCACAGGGGGCGACCGAGCAGTACTTC. Translation: CAIQAQGATEQYF.

This clone was counted once. This CDR3 is CASSQDLTLGTTSYEQYF. In DNA, the CDR3 is TGTGCCAGCAGCCAAGACCTAACCTTAGGGACTACGTCCTACGAGCAGTACTTC. V usage is TRBV4-2 and J usage is TRBJ2-5, with 7 bases that match TRBD2. With the DNA end fitting TRBJ2-7 better, the J assignment may be wrong. Germline-derived CDR1 and CDR2 are LGHNA and YNFKEQ. The CDR3 is made up of 18 amino acids.

The chain uses TRBV29-1 and TRBJ1-2, with 7 bases matching TRBD1. Trimming removed 6 bases from V and 4 bases from J; junction bases left unmatched: 11. The germline V gene has CDR1 SQVTM and CDR2 ANQGSEA. The CDR3 runs 14 residues. The CDR3, as DNA: TGCAGCGTCAGGGACAGCTACAACCCCTATGGCTACACCTTC. Its protein product is CSVRDSYNPYGYTF.

The CDR3 DNA follows: TGTGCCTGGAGTGTGAGGCCTAGCGGGATCTACGAGCAGTACTTC. It codes for CAWSVRPSGIYEQYF. The chain recombines TRBV30 with TRBJ2-5; TRBD2 matches 9 bases. The J call may be in error: the DNA end matches TRBJ2-7 better. The CDR3 totals 15 residues. From germline, CDR1 is GTSNPN and CDR2 SVGIG (reference sequence).

The chain is built from TRBV9 and TRBJ2-1; 14 bases are a match to TRBD2. The germline CDR1 and CDR2 sequences are SGDLS and YYNGEE. Unmatched junction bases numbered 3, after V lost 0 bases and J lost 4 bases. The CDR3 is 17 amino acids. CDR3 amino acids: CASSVGGLAGGYNEQFF. The CDR3 region has the DNA TGTGCCAGCAGCGTAGGAGGACTAGCGGGAGGTTACAATGAGCAGTTCTTC.

J is TRBJ2-5 and V is TRBV7-2, with D maybe TRBD2 (7 bases). Trimming removed 4 bases at V and 3 bases at J, with 12 bases between. The CDR3 has 14 amino acids. The germline CDR1 and CDR2 sequences are SGHTA and FQGNSA. This chain's CDR3 is CASSWGAGEETQYF. Here the CDR3 DNA reads TGTGCCAGCAGCTGGGGGGCGGGGGAAGAGACCCAGTACTTC.

This clone was recorded a few times. V usage is TRBV6-1 and J usage is TRBJ1-1; D may be TRBD1 (5 bases). This CDR3 has 12 amino acids. Germline loops: CDR1 MNHNS, CDR2 SASEGT. With 6 bases removed from V and 12 bases from J, the gap between germline ends came to 17 bases. CDR3 DNA: TGTGCCAGCAGATGGGGCAGGGAGGAAACTTTCTTT. It yields the protein CASRWGREETFF.

J is TRBJ2-5 and V is TRBV19; D unresolved. The J call could be wrong; TRBJ2-7 is a better fit for the DNA end. The CDR3 loop spans 13 amino acids. Germline V gene lookup returns CDR1 LNHDA and CDR2 SQIVND (reference sequence). The CDR3 region has the DNA TGTGCCAGTAGTACCCCGAATTCCTACGAGCAGTACTTC. Translation gives CASSTPNSYEQYF.

This clone was recorded once. This chain's CDR3 is CASGGAGAYSNQPQHF. Written as DNA, the CDR3 is TGTGCCAGCGGGGGTGCGGGGGCTTATAGCAATCAGCCCCAGCATTTT. V and J are TRBV28 and TRBJ1-5, with D possibly TRBD1 on 6 matching bases. Trimming took 8 bases from V and 0 from J, leaving 17 bases between them. Germline lookup yields CDR1 MDHEN and CDR2 SYDVKM. This CDR3 region has 16 residues.

This clone was observed a handful of times. The chain joins TRBV28 to TRBJ1-1; D is undetermined. Germline CDR1 MDHEN, CDR2 SYDVKM. With 5 bases removed from V and 6 bases from J, the gap between germline ends came to 10 bases. The CDR3 covers 12 residues. This CDR3 reads CASSRPRPEAFF. The CDR3 DNA reads as TGTGCCAGCAGTAGACCGAGGCCTGAAGCTTTCTTT.

In DNA, the CDR3 is TGTGCCAGCAGTTTATCGGGACAGGGCTCCTACGAGCAGTACTTC. Protein sequence: CASSLSGQGSYEQYF. The chain couples TRBV28 to TRBJ2-7; TRBD1 agrees at 9 bases. Losses at the gene ends were 1 base for V and 0 bases for J; bases not matched to a gene: 1. Germline V gene data show CDR1 as MDHEN and CDR2 as SYDVKM. This CDR3 has 15 amino acids.

The chain employs TRBV6-1 and TRBJ1-6; D unresolved. This CDR3 contains 13 residues. The V and J ends lost 5 bases and 13 bases respectively, with 15 bases between them. In germline, CDR1 is MNHNS, CDR2 SASEGT. The CDR3 DNA is TGTGCCAGCAGTTCCGGGGAGCCACGGCCCCTCCACTTT. This sequence encodes CASSSGEPRPLHF.

This chain uses TRBV30 with TRBJ2-2; TRBD2 matches at 11 bases. The germline V gene encodes CDR1 GTSNPN and CDR2 SVGIG (reference sequence). CDR3 length equals 16 residues. After removal of 2 bases from V and 10 bases from J, the junction contained 12 bases not matched to a gene. CDR3 DNA: TGTGCCTGGAGTCCTGGGGCTAGCGGGAGGAGGGAGGAGCTGTTTTTT. Translating it yields CAWSPGASGRREELFF.

The V gene is TRBV6-1, the J gene TRBJ1-2, with 7 bases aligning to TRBD1. CDR3 length: 13 residues. V trimming: 5 bases; J trimming: 4 bases; junction bases outside the gene matches: 4. CDR1 is MNHNS and CDR2 is SASEGT in the germline V gene. CDR3 region: CASSPGTVYGYTF. The CDR3 DNA is TGTGCCAGCAGTCCTGGGACAGTCTATGGCTACACCTTC.

CDR3 protein: CASSLGQGARDTQYF. CDR3 sequence (DNA): TGCGCCAGCAGCTTGGGGCAGGGGGCTAGAGATACGCAGTATTTT. The chain couples TRBV5-1 to TRBJ2-3; TRBD1 agrees at 8 bases. J lost 5 bases, V lost 0 bases, and 5 bases had no gene match. This CDR3 contains 15 residues. Germline V gives CDR1 SGHRS, CDR2 YFSETQ.